This passage covers 17 T cell receptor beta chains from one sample sequenced in a study of spatial heterogeneity in lung cancer. The antigens these receptors bind are not known. Regarding time point: sample taken at primary tumor resection. TCRdb redid the calling of the 5' RACE reads with MiXCR, one entry per CDR3 protein. Of about 5,100 distinct CDR3 sequences detected, about 5.8% appear once; the ten largest clones hold around a third. Study conclusions and caveats: Expanded alpha and beta TCR counts within tumors tracked tumor mutation counts.

Sequencing used lung tumor tissue, obtained at surgery. The receptors were sampled from a female donor with early-stage non-small cell lung cancer.

This clonotype was counted at least ten times. Because the library targeted alpha chains, this beta chain is an off-target read whose size means little. The CDR3 loop reads CASSLYGLAGAVPDTQYF. The CDR3, as DNA: TGTGCCAGCAGTTTATACGGGTTGGCGGGAGCTGTTCCAGATACGCAGTATTTT. This chain uses TRBV27 with TRBJ2-3; 7 nucleotides agree with TRBD2. This CDR3 comprises 18 residues. CDR1 is MNHEY, CDR2 SMNVEV, per germline (reference sequence). The V segment lost 1 base and the J segment 4 bases; nucleotides outside the gene matches: 14.

In its sample, this clonotype is medium-sized. In a library made to pick up alpha chains, this beta chain is a stray read with a size that means little. This rearrangement joins TRBV5-1 to TRBJ2-7; D is uncertain. The V end lost 4 bases, the J end lost 0 bases, and 11 bases lay between the germline ends. Looked up from germline, CDR1 is SGHRS and CDR2 is YFSETQ. This CDR3 has 14 residues. The CDR3 DNA sequence: TGCGCCAGCAGCCGTTCGGTCGGCTCCTACGAGCAGTACTTC. Translated, it gives CASSRSVGSYEQYF.

This clonotype was detected ten times or more. Since it is a stray read in a library aimed at alpha chains, this beta chain has a size that is not meaningful. This chain joins TRBV20-1 and TRBJ2-5, with 8 bases fitting TRBD1. The germline V gene has CDR1 DFQATT and CDR2 SNEGSKA (reference sequence). This CDR3 is 15 amino acids long. The V segment lost 6 bases and the J segment 5 bases; nucleotides outside the gene matches: 14. This CDR3 is CSATHGQGGKETQYF. The DNA for the CDR3 is TGCAGTGCCACCCACGGACAGGGAGGCAAGGAGACCCAGTACTTC.

This clonotype was counted only a few times. This beta chain slipped into a library made for alpha chains as a stray read, so its size is not meaningful. The chain links TRBV4-1 to TRBJ2-1; a possible D gene is TRBD2 (5 bases). Trimming removed 4 bases at V and 4 bases at J, with 14 bases between. This CDR3 comprises 15 residues. Germline assignment: CDR1 MGHRA and CDR2 YSYEKL. The CDR3 here is CASSLEDEGYNEQFF. The CDR3 DNA reads as TGCGCCAGCAGCCTGGAGGACGAGGGTTACAATGAGCAGTTCTTC.

The sample holds many counts of this clonotype. Because the library targeted alpha chains, this beta chain is an off-target read whose size means little. This chain connects TRBV9 to TRBJ2-2; the match to TRBD2 covers 9 bases. Trimming removed 1 base from V and 6 bases from J; junction bases left unmatched: 10. This CDR3 is 17 amino acids long. Germline V gene lookup returns CDR1 SGDLS and CDR2 YYNGEE. CDR3 in amino acids: CASSVNLAGGPAGELFF. CDR3 sequence (DNA): TGTGCCAGCAGCGTAAACTTGGCGGGGGGGCCCGCCGGGGAGCTGTTTTTT.

This clonotype was detected many times. The size of this beta chain means little, since it is a stray read in a library made for alpha chains. The rearrangement joins TRBV28 to TRBJ1-5, with 9 positions matching TRBD1. This CDR3 has 16 amino acids. Germline loops: CDR1 MDHEN, CDR2 SYDVKM. V trimming: 6 bases; J trimming: 3 bases; junction bases outside the gene matches: 9. CDR3 protein: CASREGGQGHNQPQHF. The CDR3 coding sequence is TGTGCCAGCAGGGAAGGGGGACAGGGACACAATCAGCCCCAGCATTTT.

A remark on this clonotype: This beta chain slipped into a library made for alpha chains as a stray read, so its size is not meaningful. The chain has TRBV13 and TRBJ2-2; no clear D. This CDR3 is 12 amino acids long. Germline-derived CDR1 and CDR2 are PRHDT and FYEKMQ (reference sequence). The V and J ends lost 7 bases and 4 bases respectively, with 7 bases between them. CDR3 region: CASTEATGELFF. CDR3 nucleotide sequence: TGTGCCAGCACCGAGGCCACCGGGGAGCTGTTTTTT. Variable domain in full (rest from reference TRBV13 and TRBJ2-2): AAGVIQSPRHLIKEKRETATLKCYPIPRHDTVYWYQQGPGQDPQFLISFYEKMQSDKGSIPDRFSAQQFSDYHSELNMSSLELGDSALYFCASTEATGELFFGEGSRLTVL.

This clonotype is medium-sized in the sample. This beta chain is an unintended read in a library built for alpha chains; its size means little. V gene TRBV20-1 combines with J gene TRBJ1-2; D is possibly TRBD1 (5 bases). Germline CDR1 DFQATT, CDR2 SNEGSKA (reference sequence). Trimming stripped 7 bases from V and 8 bases from J, with 11 bases between. The CDR3 totals 10 residues. DNA of the CDR3: TGCAGTGTCGCCGGGGCAGGCTACACCTTC. This gives the protein CSVAGAGYTF.

This clonotype was detected ten times or more. This beta chain is a stray sequence in a library constructed for alpha chains; its clone size is not meaningful. CDR3 protein: CATSSGDSNYGYTF. CDR3 nucleotide sequence: TGTGCCACCAGTTCAGGGGATTCTAACTATGGCTACACCTTC. This chain uses TRBV24-1 with TRBJ1-2; possibly TRBD1 for D (6 bases). Trimming removed 6 bases from V and 0 bases from J, with 10 bases in between. The CDR3 contains 14 residues. Germline values: CDR1 KGHDR, CDR2 SFDVKD.

This clonotype was observed many times. A library made for alpha chains picked up this beta chain off target, so its size means little. V and J are TRBV7-9 and TRBJ2-5, with TRBD1 identical over 7 bases. This CDR3 is built from 15 residues. V lost 5 bases, J lost 3 bases, and 9 bases stayed unmatched. Germline V gene lookup returns CDR1 SEHNR and CDR2 FQNEAQ (reference sequence). DNA of the CDR3: TGTGCCAGCAGCCTAACCCACGACAGGGAAGAGACCCAGTACTTC. Amino acids: CASSLTHDREETQYF.

This clonotype was detected many times. This beta chain appears as a stray read in a library generated for alpha chains; its size is not informative. The rearrangement links TRBV20-1 to TRBJ1-2; the match to TRBD1 covers 7 bases. In germline, CDR1 is DFQATT, CDR2 SNEGSKA (reference sequence). The CDR3 spans 14 residues. J gave up 8 bases and V 6 bases, and 15 bases lay outside the gene matches. CDR3 DNA: TGCAGTGCCTCGACAGGGACCGTGATGCGGGGCTACACCTTC. This translates into CSASTGTVMRGYTF.

This clonotype is labeled medium-sized. A library made for alpha chains picked up this beta chain off target, so its size means little. J is TRBJ2-1 and V is TRBV28; 13 bases are a match to TRBD2. Germline lookup yields CDR1 MDHEN and CDR2 SYDVKM. This CDR3 region has 15 residues. V lost 3 bases to trimming and J lost 4 bases; unmatched junction nucleotides: 0. For the CDR3, the DNA is TGTGCCAGCAGTTTGACTAGCGGGGGGTACAATGAGCAGTTCTTC. It encodes CASSLTSGGYNEQFF.

In its sample, this clonotype was seen many times. This beta chain is a stray sequence in a library constructed for alpha chains; its clone size is not meaningful. The DNA for the CDR3 is TGTGCCAGCAGTTTATTGGGACAGGGGGCACGTCAGTACTTC. This encodes CASSLLGQGARQYF. This sequence joins TRBV28 and TRBJ2-4; 12 bases line up with TRBD1. Trimming cost V 1 base and J 12 bases; bases outside gene matches: 4. This CDR3 is built from 14 residues. The germline CDR1 and CDR2 sequences are MDHEN and SYDVKM.

The table lists this clonotype with many counts. Being off target in a library aimed at alpha chains, this beta chain has a size of little meaning. This chain connects TRBV18 to TRBJ1-1; D is possibly TRBD1 (6 bases). The CDR3 totals 13 residues. From germline, CDR1 is KGHSH and CDR2 LQKENI. The V and J ends lost 4 bases and 5 bases respectively, with 11 bases between them. CDR3 protein: CASSQGERTEAFF. The DNA of the CDR3 is TGTGCCAGCTCACAGGGGGAAAGGACTGAAGCTTTCTTT.

The table lists this clonotype with many counts. This beta chain appears as a stray read in a library generated for alpha chains; its size is not informative. The chain links TRBV5-1 to TRBJ2-7; 10 bases align to TRBD1. This CDR3 spans 14 amino acids. In germline, CDR1 is SGHRS, CDR2 YFSETQ. With 4 bases clipped from V and 6 bases from J, the junction kept 7 bases outside the gene matches. CDR3 in amino acids: CASSGTGTGAEQYF. CDR3 nucleotide sequence: TGCGCCAGCAGCGGTACCGGGACAGGGGCCGAGCAGTACTTC.

This clonotype has ten or more counts. This beta chain slipped into a library made for alpha chains as a stray read, so its size is not meaningful. The chain couples TRBV19 to TRBJ1-1, with 8 nucleotides matching TRBD1. V lost 4 bases to trimming and J lost 6 bases; unmatched junction nucleotides: 13. This CDR3 is built from 16 residues. Germline CDR1 is LNHDA and CDR2 is SQIVND (reference sequence). CDR3 sequence (DNA): TGTGCCAGTAGTAGCCTACGGGACAGGAGACCTCCTGAAGCTTTCTTT. This sequence encodes CASSSLRDRRPPEAFF.

This clonotype has ten or more counts. This beta chain is an off-target read within a library intended for alpha chains, so its frequency means little. The rearrangement links TRBV5-5 to TRBJ1-1; D not resolved. Per germline, CDR1 SGHKS and CDR2 YYEKEE (reference sequence). V lost 4 bases, J lost 4 bases, and 20 bases lay in between. The CDR3 contains 16 residues. This CDR3 reads CASSPRWERASTEAFF. The CDR3 DNA sequence: TGTGCCAGCAGCCCTCGTTGGGAGAGGGCAAGCACTGAAGCTTTCTTT.